This note documents a single T cell receptor (beta chain) sequence. The antigen is undetermined. This sample stems from a study of cytomegalovirus exposure and HLA in healthy donors. The study's findings and limits: In a later analysis, specific HLA alleles were associated with about 18,000 TCR beta sequences at a 0.05 false discovery rate. The study labeled 150 to 200 TCR beta chains cytomegalovirus-associated.

The study ran its PCR with 60 Vbeta and 13 Jbeta primers. The data were produced by immunoSEQ multiplex PCR, yet TCRdb's version contains in-frame clones alone and is incomplete. The sample has around 90,000 clones; about 85% are singletons. Germline values: CDR1 MNHNS, CDR2 SASEGT. The CDR3 runs to 13 residues. Trimming took 2 bases from V and 5 from J, leaving 9 bases between them. The sequenced sample was PBMCs. V and J are TRBV6-1 and TRBJ2-5; the D gene is possibly TRBD2 (5 bases). The origin of this receptor is a man aged 35-49 years in good health and CMV-seropositive. The CDR3 DNA is TGTGCCAGCAGTGAATTGAGGAGGGAGACCCAGTACTTC. Encoded protein: CASSELRRETQYF.